These 30 T cell receptor beta chains came from one sample sequenced in a study of T cells in Graves' hyperthyroidism and ophthalmopathy. The TCR beta CDR3 regions underwent amplification using RNA transcripts as the source. The HTBI primer set drove a first-round RT-PCR of the TCR CDR3. A single record per CDR3 protein comes from TCRdb applying MiXCR to the multiplex PCR reads. Of around 600,000 distinct CDR3 sequences listed, 15% to 19% are singletons. Material: blood. The receptors here all came from a woman in her 30s with Graves' hyperthyroidism.

There are many counts of this clonotype. The chain joins TRBV15 to TRBJ2-7; a weak D match, TRBD2 (5 bases). The CDR3 sequence is 15 residues long. The germline CDR1 and CDR2 sequences are LNHNV and YYDKDF (reference sequence). Trimming removed 5 bases from V and 5 bases from J, with 19 bases in between. CDR3 sequence: CATSPTSIGSNEQYF. CDR3 sequence (DNA): TGTGCCACCAGCCCTACCTCAATTGGGAGTAACGAGCAGTACTTC.

The table lists this clonotype with many counts. V and J are TRBV12-3 or TRBV12-4 and TRBJ2-1, with 11 bases matching TRBD2. The CDR3 length is 17 residues. V shed 5 bases, J shed 3 bases, and the junction held 9 bases outside the gene matches. CDR3 sequence: CASSTMPGLAVYNEQFF. DNA for the CDR3: TGTGCCAGCAGTACAATGCCGGGACTAGCGGTCTACAATGAGCAGTTCTTC.

This clonotype came up many times. This rearrangement joins TRBV11-2 to TRBJ2-1; D remains unclear. Trimming pared 0 bases from V and 7 bases from J, leaving 10 bases between. The germline gives CDR1 SGHAT, CDR2 FQNNGV. The length of the CDR3 is 14 residues. CDR3 sequence reads: CASSLDLEPNEQFF. In DNA, the CDR3 is TGTGCCAGCAGCTTAGATTTAGAACCTAATGAGCAGTTCTTC.

In its sample, this clonotype was seen many times. This sequence joins TRBV7-2 and TRBJ2-3; 9 bases match TRBD2. The CDR3 totals 16 residues. After removal of 4 bases from V and 3 bases from J, the junction contained 8 bases not matched to a gene. Germline CDR1 and CDR2: SGHTA and FQGNSA. CDR3 coding DNA: TGTGCCAGCAGCTCCGTAGCGGGAGCGGGGACAGATACGCAGTATTTT. Protein sequence: CASSSVAGAGTDTQYF.

This chain joins TRBV19 and TRBJ2-6; perhaps TRBD1 as D (5 bases). V was clipped by 3 bases and J by 0 bases, with 18 bases between them. The germline gives CDR1 LNHDA, CDR2 SQIVND (reference sequence). This CDR3 is 19 amino acids long. In DNA form, the CDR3 reads TGTGCCAGTAGTATTGGGGTTGGACAAAGCTTCTCTGGGGCCAACGTCCTGACTTTC. Its protein is CASSIGVGQSFSGANVLTF.

The genes are TRBV11-2 and TRBJ1-3, with D hard to call. Germline CDR1 reads SGHAT; CDR2 reads FQNNGV. The V gene lost 2 bases and the J gene lost 0 bases, with 8 bases spanning the gap. This CDR3 spans 15 amino acids. The CDR3: CASSLMWHSGNTIYF. CDR3 bases: TGTGCCAGCAGCTTAATGTGGCACTCTGGAAACACCATATATTTT.

This clonotype showed up many times. The V and J genes are TRBV10-3 and TRBJ2-1; 12 positions match TRBD2. This CDR3 has 17 residues. Germline CDR1 reads ENHRY; CDR2 reads SYGVKD. V trimming: 2 bases; J trimming: 8 bases; junction bases outside the gene matches: 10. CDR3: CAISEPPRLAGDYEQFF. The CDR3, as DNA: TGTGCCATCAGTGAGCCACCCCGACTAGCGGGAGATTATGAGCAGTTCTTC.

This clonotype was recorded many times. CDR3 DNA: TGCAGTGCTCGACCTACAGGGAACACTGAAGCTTTCTTT. Amino acids: CSARPTGNTEAFF. V gene TRBV20-1 combines with J gene TRBJ1-1; a possible D gene is TRBD1 (5 bases). Trimming removed 5 bases from V and 1 base from J, with 11 bases in between. In germline, CDR1 is DFQATT, CDR2 SNEGSKA (reference sequence). The CDR3 has 13 residues.

V usage is TRBV9 and J usage is TRBJ2-1; the D call may be TRBD1 or TRBD2 (5 bases each). Germline CDR1 SGDLS, CDR2 YYNGEE. V lost 7 bases and J 5 bases, leaving 16 bases between the germline ends. The CDR3 length is 14 residues. CDR3 protein: CASDRDGPHNEQFF. The DNA of the CDR3 is TGTGCCAGCGACCGGGACGGTCCCCACAATGAGCAGTTCTTC.

This clonotype was counted a few times. V and J are TRBV6-5 and TRBJ2-2; D uncertain. This CDR3 has 17 amino acids. V lost 2 bases, J lost 2 bases, and 15 bases lay in between. Germline loops: CDR1 MNHEY, CDR2 SVGAGI. The DNA of the CDR3 is TGTGCCAGCAGTTACCTCTCAGAAAGTACAAACACCGGGGAGCTGTTTTTT. This codes for CASSYLSESTNTGELFF.

J is TRBJ1-3 and V is TRBV4-2; D might be TRBD1 (6 bases). Per the germline V gene, CDR1 is LGHNA and CDR2 is YNFKEQ. Trimming shortened V by 4 bases and J by 2 bases, and 18 bases separated the two germline ends. The length of the CDR3 is 17 residues. The CDR3 DNA reads as TGTGCCAGCAGCCCAATTCAGGACAGTCTTGCTGGAAACACCATATATTTT. Amino acids: CASSPIQDSLAGNTIYF.

The rearrangement links TRBV12-3 or TRBV12-4 to TRBJ2-1; 10 bases fit TRBD2. CDR3 size: 16 residues. Trimming took 6 bases from V and 1 from J; bases not matched to a gene: 6. As DNA, the CDR3 is TGTGCCAGCAGCCAGGGGACTAGCGATTCCTACAATGAGCAGTTCTTC. Protein product: CASSQGTSDSYNEQFF.

The table lists this clonotype with a few counts. This sequence joins TRBV6-1 and TRBJ2-2; either TRBD1 or TRBD2 may fit D (6 bases each). CDR1 and CDR2 (germline): MNHNS, SASEGT. The CDR3 has 14 residues. The V end lost 7 bases, the J end lost 4 bases, and 13 bases lay between the germline ends. The CDR3 nucleotides are TGTGCCAGCAAGGGCGGGGACATCACCGGGGAGCTGTTTTTT. Translated, it gives CASKGGDITGELFF.

The V call is TRBV6-5, the J call TRBJ2-3; 7 nucleotides align to TRBD1. From germline, CDR1 is MNHEY and CDR2 SVGAGI. The CDR3 is 14 residues long. V shed 3 bases, J shed 4 bases, and the junction held 4 bases outside the gene matches. The CDR3 DNA follows: TGTGCCAGCAGTTATACGGGACAGTCAGATACGCAGTATTTT. Its protein is CASSYTGQSDTQYF.

V gene TRBV20-1 combines with J gene TRBJ2-7, with TRBD1 identical over 7 bases. The V segment lost 3 bases and the J segment 5 bases; nucleotides outside the gene matches: 4. Germline V gene lookup returns CDR1 DFQATT and CDR2 SNEGSKA (reference sequence). The CDR3 is 12 amino acids. This chain's CDR3 is CSASRDRDEQYF. CDR3 nucleotides: TGCAGTGCTAGTCGCGACAGGGACGAGCAGTACTTC.

Many counts were recorded for this clonotype. J is TRBJ2-3 and V is TRBV20-1; D is perhaps TRBD1 (6 bases). The germline CDR1 and CDR2 sequences are DFQATT and SNEGSKA (reference sequence). Trimming removed 6 bases at V and 0 bases at J, with 16 bases between. The CDR3 extends over 15 amino acids. DNA of the CDR3: TGCAGTGCCCCCCGGACAGCAGCTAGCACAGATACGCAGTATTTT. Amino acids: CSAPRTAASTDTQYF.

The chain carries TRBV12-3 or TRBV12-4 and TRBJ2-2; 11 bases match TRBD2. V lost 2 bases, J lost 4 bases, and 12 bases stayed unmatched. This CDR3 region has 19 residues. The CDR3 protein is CASSLTPPTSGSFTGELFF. Here the CDR3 DNA reads TGTGCCAGCAGTTTAACCCCCCCCACTAGCGGGAGTTTCACCGGGGAGCTGTTTTTT.

The gene calls are TRBV20-1 and TRBJ1-1; D gene unclear. Germline CDR1 is DFQATT and CDR2 is SNEGSKA (reference sequence). V was pared by 1 base and J by 3 bases, with 12 bases between. This CDR3 is built from 14 residues. CDR3 amino acids: CSARVGGTDTEAFF. CDR3 DNA: TGCAGTGCTAGAGTAGGCGGTACGGACACTGAAGCTTTCTTT.

Ten or more counts support this clonotype. The rearrangement uses TRBV7-9 and TRBJ2-7, with 9 bases identical to TRBD1. CDR1 is SEHNR, CDR2 FQNEAQ, per germline (reference sequence). After removal of 5 bases from V and 3 bases from J, the junction contained 8 bases not matched to a gene. The CDR3 has 15 residues. This CDR3 reads CASSARDRASYEQYF. CDR3 bases: TGTGCCAGCAGCGCCCGGGACAGGGCGAGCTACGAGCAGTACTTC. Full variable domain (rest looked up from reference TRBV7-9 and TRBJ2-7): DTGVSQNPRHKITKRGQNVTFRCDPISEHNRLYWYRQTLGQGPEFLTYFQNEAQLEKSRLLSDRFSAERPKGSFSTLEIQRTEQGDSAMYLCASSARDRASYEQYFGPGTRLTVT.

The chain joins TRBV19 to TRBJ2-3; TRBD1 agrees at 7 bases. Germline values: CDR1 LNHDA, CDR2 SQIVND (reference sequence). V was pared by 4 bases and J by 0 bases, with 16 bases of the junction left unmatched. The CDR3 runs 19 residues. The CDR3 sequence: CASSKIQFTGTASTDTQYF. The CDR3 region has the DNA TGTGCCAGTAGTAAGATTCAATTCACCGGGACAGCTAGCACAGATACGCAGTATTTT.

This clonotype came up many times. The chain combines TRBV27 with TRBJ1-1, with TRBD1 matching over 7 bases. CDR1 MNHEY and CDR2 SMNVEV come from the germline V gene (reference sequence). Trimming cost V 5 bases and J 2 bases; bases outside gene matches: 5. This CDR3 is 14 amino acids long. The CDR3 sequence: CASSRTGDNTEAFF. The CDR3, as DNA: TGTGCCAGCAGTAGAACAGGGGATAACACTGAAGCTTTCTTT.

V gene TRBV11-1 combines with J gene TRBJ2-1; a weak D match, TRBD1 (6 bases). The CDR3 has 13 amino acids. V dropped 5 bases and J dropped 9 bases, with 14 bases sitting between them. Per the germline V gene, CDR1 is SGHAT and CDR2 is FQDESV (reference sequence). The CDR3 spells CASSPRQDAEQFF. As DNA, the CDR3 is TGTGCCAGCAGCCCAAGACAGGATGCTGAGCAGTTCTTC.

The chain carries TRBV13 and TRBJ2-2; perhaps TRBD1 as D (7 bases). V was clipped by 2 bases and J by 6 bases, with 13 bases between them. This CDR3 is built from 15 residues. Germline CDR1 reads PRHDT; CDR2 reads FYEKMQ (reference sequence). In nucleotides, the CDR3 is TGTGCCAGCAGCTTACGAGGAGGGGGCTCCGGGGAGCTGTTTTTT. Translation: CASSLRGGGSGELFF.

This clonotype was seen repeatedly, ten times or more. This sequence joins TRBV30 and TRBJ1-2, with 9 bases matching TRBD1. CDR3 length equals 14 residues. Germline CDR1 GTSNPN, CDR2 SVGIG (reference sequence). Losses at the gene ends were 1 base for V and 5 bases for J; bases not matched to a gene: 5. CDR3 nucleotide sequence: TGTGCCTGGAGTGCCCCGGACAGGGGTTATGGCTACACCTTC. It translates to CAWSAPDRGYGYTF.

Here the CDR3 reads CASSKYREFYNEQFF. The CDR3 nucleotides read TGTGCCAGCAGTAAGTACAGGGAATTCTACAATGAGCAGTTCTTC. This chain uses TRBV6-1 with TRBJ2-1; TRBD1 might be the D (6 bases). Germline V gene data show CDR1 as MNHNS and CDR2 as SASEGT. The CDR3 length is 15 residues. V lost 5 bases, J lost 3 bases, and 14 bases lay in between.

This clonotype was seen many times. The CDR3 region is CASIPLQDVPSTMNTEAFF. The CDR3 DNA sequence: TGTGCCAGCATCCCTCTCCAGGATGTCCCGTCCACCATGAACACTGAAGCTTTCTTT. J is TRBJ1-1 and V is TRBV6-2 or TRBV6-3, with no clear D. Trimming pared 7 bases from V and 0 bases from J, leaving 27 bases between. CDR1 MNHEY and CDR2 SVGEGT come from the germline V gene. The CDR3 consists of 19 residues.

Points on this clonotype: At one end the junction does not follow the germline gene, possibly because of a read error. This chain links TRBV18 with TRBJ2-3; D possibly matches TRBD1 or TRBD2 (5 bases each). CDR3 length equals 14 residues. Germline CDR1 is KGHSH and CDR2 is LQKENI. The CDR3 loop reads CVSSQGVGTDTQYF. Here the CDR3 DNA reads TGTGTCAGCTCCCAGGGAGTTGGCACAGATACGCAGTATTTT. Together with reference TRBV18 and TRBJ2-3, the CDR3 gives the full variable domain: NAGVMQNPRHLVRRRGQEARLRCSPMKGHSHVYWYRQLPEEGLKFMVYLQKENIIDESGMPKERFSAEFPKEGPSILRIQQVVRGDSAAYFCVSSQGVGTDTQYFGPGTRLTVL.

This clonotype was detected ten times or more. The rearrangement uses TRBV27 and TRBJ2-3; 9 bases are a match to TRBD1. The CDR3 is made up of 17 amino acids. The V segment lost 2 bases and the J segment 6 bases; nucleotides outside the gene matches: 12. Germline lookup yields CDR1 MNHEY and CDR2 SMNVEV (reference sequence). CDR3 region: CASSLKSGTGLRDTQYF. In DNA, the CDR3 is TGTGCCAGCAGTTTAAAATCAGGGACAGGGTTAAGGGATACGCAGTATTTT.

Comment on this clonotype: A junction boundary mismatches the germline segment, possibly from a read error. This chain connects TRBV20-1 to TRBJ2-1; 9 bases line up with TRBD2. This CDR3 contains 14 residues. The germline CDR1 and CDR2 sequences are DFQATT and SNEGSKA (reference sequence). Written as DNA, the CDR3 is TGCAGTGTTGGGCGGGAGGGCCTCAACAATAAGCAGTTCTTC. Residues: CSVGREGLNNKQFF.

This clonotype has more than one count but fewer than ten. The rearrangement links TRBV2 to TRBJ2-2, with D possibly TRBD2 on 5 matching bases. CDR3 length equals 14 residues. CDR1 SNHLY and CDR2 FYNNEI come from the germline V gene. V was trimmed by 5 bases and J by 2 bases, leaving 9 bases between them. The CDR3 loop is CASSTGRNTGELFF. CDR3 nucleotide sequence: TGTGCCAGCAGTACGGGGAGAAACACCGGGGAGCTGTTTTTT.